These 10 T cell receptor beta chains were sequenced from one sample in a study of control samples from healthy donors and cancer patients. Using immunoSEQ multiplex PCR, the repertoire was profiled, and TCRdb retains in-frame clones only, with some absent. The sample contains about 250,000 clones, 82% of which appear only once. The specimen was PBMCs. All receptors come from a woman aged 55-70 years with lung cancer.

This CDR3 reads CASRSGQGSYGYTF. The CDR3 DNA reads as TGTGCCAGCAGGTCAGGACAGGGTAGCTATGGCTACACCTTC. V usage is TRBV2 and J usage is TRBJ1-2; 8 positions match TRBD1. Losses at the gene ends were 6 bases for V and 4 bases for J; bases not matched to a gene: 7. CDR3 length: 14 amino acids. CDR1 SNHLY and CDR2 FYNNEI come from the germline V gene.

This rearrangement joins TRBV5-5 to TRBJ1-1; D remains ambiguous. Germline lookup yields CDR1 SGHKS and CDR2 YYEKEE (reference sequence). The CDR3 extends over 13 amino acids. The ends were cut back, 7 bases at V and 1 base at J, with 11 bases in the middle. The CDR3 coding sequence is TGTGCCAGCTCACTAGGACCGAACACTGAAGCTTTCTTT. It encodes CASSLGPNTEAFF. The entire variable domain, with the rest obtained from reference TRBV5-5 and TRBJ1-1, is as follows: DAGVTQSPTHLIKTRGQQVTLRCSPISGHKSVSWYQQVLGQGPQFIFQYYEKEERGRGNFPDRFSARQFPNYSSELNVNALLLGDSALYLCASSLGPNTEAFFGQGTRLTVV.

This clone came up a few times. V is TRBV9 and J is TRBJ1-3, with 10 bases matching TRBD1. Germline lookup yields CDR1 SGDLS and CDR2 YYNGEE. This CDR3 contains 16 residues. Trimming cost V 4 bases and J 0 bases; bases outside gene matches: 4. The CDR3 DNA is TGTGCCAGCAGCCCGACAGGGGGCGGCTCTGGAAACACCATATATTTT. Its protein is CASSPTGGGSGNTIYF.

The chain recombines TRBV7-2 with TRBJ1-3, with D maybe TRBD1 (5 bases). V was clipped by 5 bases and J by 1 base, with 18 bases between them. The CDR3 contains 17 residues. The germline CDR1 and CDR2 sequences are SGHTA and FQGNSA. The CDR3 reads CASSRQLGFVSGNTIYF. The CDR3 DNA reads as TGTGCCAGCAGCAGACAGCTGGGGTTTGTGTCTGGAAACACCATATATTTT.

J is TRBJ2-2 and V is TRBV11-3; D uncertain. Germline V gene sequence: CDR1 SGHNT, CDR2 YENEEA. V was clipped by 1 base and J by 6 bases, with 9 bases between them. This CDR3 comprises 14 residues. Here the CDR3 reads CASSLVWSAGELFF. The CDR3 bases are TGTGCCAGCAGCTTAGTGTGGTCTGCCGGGGAGCTGTTTTTT.

The V call is TRBV27, the J call TRBJ2-3, with 9 nucleotides matching TRBD2. The V segment lost 3 bases and the J segment 2 bases; nucleotides outside the gene matches: 6. Germline CDR1 is MNHEY and CDR2 is SMNVEV (reference sequence). The CDR3 runs 16 residues. The CDR3 reads CASSFWRGRATDTQYF. The CDR3 region has the DNA TGTGCCAGCAGTTTTTGGCGCGGGAGGGCCACAGATACGCAGTATTTT.

The V gene is TRBV4-2, the J gene TRBJ2-1; D unresolved. Germline V gives CDR1 LGHNA, CDR2 YNFKEQ. CDR3 length: 12 residues. V was clipped by 5 bases and J by 3 bases, with 5 bases between them. CDR3 nucleotides: TGTGCCAGCAGCGAAGGCTACAATGAGCAGTTCTTC. This codes for CASSEGYNEQFF.

Notes on this clone: Other DNA sequences in the same sample also yield this CDR3. The chain links TRBV24-1 to TRBJ1-4, with TRBD1 matching over 8 bases. CDR1 is KGHDR and CDR2 is SFDVKD in the germline V gene. The CDR3 extends over 15 amino acids. After removal of 3 bases from V and 7 bases from J, the junction contained 6 bases not matched to a gene. The CDR3 DNA follows: TGTGCCACCAGTGATCCTCAGGGGGCTGGTGAAAAACTGTTTTTT. Translated, it gives CATSDPQGAGEKLFF.

V and J are TRBV9 and TRBJ1-3; D gene unclear. V lost 0 bases and J lost 0, with 7 bases in between. CDR1 SGDLS and CDR2 YYNGEE come from the germline V gene. The CDR3 loop spans 15 amino acids. The CDR3 DNA is TGTGCCAGCAGCGTAGATTCAAGCTCTGGAAACACCATATATTTT. Its translation is CASSVDSSSGNTIYF.

This clone was picked up a small number of times. The chain recombines TRBV9 with TRBJ2-4, with 7 nucleotides matching TRBD2. The CDR3 covers 15 residues. Trimming removed 2 bases from V and 11 bases from J; junction bases left unmatched: 13. Per germline, CDR1 SGDLS and CDR2 YYNGEE. CDR3 loop: CASSVEPGTTSVQYF. For the CDR3, the DNA is TGTGCCAGCAGCGTCGAACCCGGGACTACAAGCGTTCAGTACTTC.